The T cell receptor beta chain described here comes from a study of blood T cell repertoires in COVID-19. This clone was recorded only once. From germline, CDR1 is LNHDA and CDR2 SQIVND (reference sequence). The CDR3 is 14 amino acids. Trimming took 6 bases from V and 1 from J; bases not matched to a gene: 2. Original analysis: Nucleated cell number was recorded as an estimate derived from reference gene primer amplification. Clones were read by immunoSEQ multiplex PCR, and TCRdb kept only the in-frame ones, dropping some. V and J calls and clone size are given by that table; D and trimming were obtained from the DNA. The table has approximately 210,000 clones, about 76% seen once. Participant ages covered roughly 18 to 89 years across about two dozen US areas. Participants had their cohort set by participant-reported clinical history.

The sequencing sample was made of PBMCs or T cells enriched from blood (not recorded which). The receptor comes from a woman aged 45-65 years with acute COVID-19. The genes are TRBV19 and TRBJ2-2; 7 nucleotides agree with TRBD1. The CDR3 spells CASSRQGNTGELFF. The DNA of the CDR3 is TGTGCCAGTAGCCGACAGGGGAACACCGGGGAGCTGTTTTTT.